This TCR beta chain was retrieved from a study of T cells in Graves' hyperthyroidism and ophthalmopathy. Study-wide background: Blood from the periphery was taken at initial diagnosis, before any treatment.

V trimming: 8 bases; J trimming: 2 bases; junction bases outside the gene matches: 6. The CDR3 consists of 15 residues. Germline CDR1 is SNHLY and CDR2 is FYNNEI. This clonotype was seen at least ten times. As yet, its antigen is unknown. Study-wide results and limits: Most thyroid clonotypes expanded above 0.001 were also detected in blood.

Lactation, pregnancy, other autoimmune disease or uncontrolled infection led to exclusion of patients. Thyroid ultrasound, orbital computed tomography, clinical symptoms, and serum thyroxine and TRAb underpinned diagnoses. TCR beta CDR3 region amplification was performed from RNA transcripts. The HTBI set primed first-round TCR CDR3 RT-PCR. TCRdb independently ran MiXCR on the multiplex PCR reads; one entry per CDR3 protein. This repertoire shows about 250,000 distinct CDR3 sequences, around 25% found once; its top ten account for about 40%. What was sequenced was blood. This sequence joins TRBV2 and TRBJ2-5, with 12 bases aligning to TRBD2. The receptor was derived from a woman aged 40 to 49 with Graves' ophthalmopathy. CDR3: CASHRTSGRQETQYF. CDR3 DNA: TGTGCCAGCCACAGAACTAGCGGGAGGCAAGAGACCCAGTACTTC.